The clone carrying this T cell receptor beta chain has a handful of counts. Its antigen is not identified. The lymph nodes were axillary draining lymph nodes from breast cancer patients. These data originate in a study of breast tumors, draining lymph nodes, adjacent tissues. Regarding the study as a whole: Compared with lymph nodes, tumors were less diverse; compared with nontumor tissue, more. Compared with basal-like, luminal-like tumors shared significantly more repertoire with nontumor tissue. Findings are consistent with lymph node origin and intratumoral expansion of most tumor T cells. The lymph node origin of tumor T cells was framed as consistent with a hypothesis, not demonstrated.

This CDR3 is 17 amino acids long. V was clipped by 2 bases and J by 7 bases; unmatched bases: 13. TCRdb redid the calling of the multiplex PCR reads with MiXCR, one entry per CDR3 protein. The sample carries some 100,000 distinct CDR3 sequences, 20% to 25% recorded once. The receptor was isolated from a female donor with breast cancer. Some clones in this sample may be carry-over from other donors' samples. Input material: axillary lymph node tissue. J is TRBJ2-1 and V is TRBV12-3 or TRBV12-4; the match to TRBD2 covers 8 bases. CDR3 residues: CASSLLGGAGEWNEQFF. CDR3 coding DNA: TGTGCCAGCAGTTTATTGGGCGGAGCGGGAGAATGGAATGAGCAGTTCTTC.